The sequence of this TCR beta chain was determined in a study of T-cell memory formation after mild COVID-19. Broader study findings: Pre-infection memory harbored some responding clones, suggesting cross-reactive memory joined. Of the contracting clones, CD4+ ones lay mainly in CM and EM, and CD8+ ones in EMRA.

The V and J ends lost 0 bases and 4 bases respectively, with 14 bases between them. In germline, CDR1 is SGHRS, CDR2 YFSETQ. The CDR3 sequence is 15 residues long. Researchers used 5'RACE with constant-segment primers to make TCR alpha and TCR beta cDNA libraries that carry sample barcodes and UMIs. TCRdb re-called the 5' RACE reads with MiXCR, one entry per CDR3 protein. The profile shows about half a million distinct CDR3 sequences, about 20% of them singletons. Only a few counts were recorded for this clonotype. Its antigen is not identified. Sequencing used PBMCs or a T cell subset sorted from them (not recorded which). This sequence was found in an adult woman who had mild COVID-19 (a few samples of this study predate the infection). Cell type and time point are not known. The genes are TRBV5-1 and TRBJ2-7, with no clear D. Here the CDR3 DNA reads TGCGCCAGCAGCTTGGCCGAATCAGTTGTTTACGAGCAGTACTTC. Protein sequence: CASSLAESVVYEQYF.